Presented here are 18 T cell receptor beta chains from one specimen sequenced in a study of T cell changes during pregnancy in multiple sclerosis. The assay was immunoSEQ multiplex PCR, and TCRdb's table has in-frame clones only and misses some. The table has 40,000 to 55,000 clones, 85% to 95% seen once; the top ten hold about 3%. The source was CD8+ T cells from peripheral blood mononuclear cells, collected in the second trimester of pregnancy. The receptors stem from a female donor with multiple sclerosis, enrolled in a pregnancy study.

CDR3 sequence (DNA): TGTGCCAGCAGCTTGTGGGGACAGGAGAACACCGGGGAGCTGTTTTTT. It yields the protein CASSLWGQENTGELFF. This chain links TRBV7-9 with TRBJ2-2; 8 bases align to TRBD1. Germline trimming cut 3 bases from V and 1 base from J; bases unmatched to any gene: 4. CDR1 is SEHNR and CDR2 is FQNEAQ in the germline V gene (reference sequence). The CDR3 has 16 amino acids.

V usage is TRBV13 and J usage is TRBJ1-1; 8 nucleotides match TRBD1. The length of the CDR3 is 15 residues. The germline gives CDR1 PRHDT, CDR2 FYEKMQ (reference sequence). With 4 bases clipped from V and 7 bases from J, the junction kept 11 bases outside the gene matches. For the CDR3, the DNA is TGTGCCAGCAGCTACGCGGACAGGGAGGCCAATGAAGCTTTCTTT. Protein: CASSYADREANEAFF.

CDR3 sequence (DNA): TGTGCCAGCAGCGATTGGATTAGCGTACCCGGGGAGCTGTTTTTT. It translates to CASSDWISVPGELFF. The V gene is TRBV7-3, the J gene TRBJ2-2; the D gene is possibly TRBD2 (5 bases). Germline CDR1 reads SGHTA; CDR2 reads FQGTGA. V was trimmed by 5 bases and J by 6 bases, leaving 16 bases between them. CDR3 length equals 15 residues.

The rearrangement links TRBV6-5 to TRBJ2-2; TRBD1 aligns across 7 bases. Germline V lookup: CDR1 MNHEY, CDR2 SVGAGI. The trim removed 5 bases at V and 3 bases at J, leaving 3 bases unmatched. The CDR3 extends over 14 amino acids. The CDR3 reads CASSHDRDTGELFF. In DNA form, the CDR3 reads TGTGCCAGCAGTCACGACAGGGACACCGGGGAGCTGTTTTTT.

The chain joins TRBV11-1 to TRBJ2-7, with 15 positions matching TRBD2. The CDR3 consists of 17 residues. Per germline, CDR1 SGHAT and CDR2 FQDESV (reference sequence). Unmatched junction bases numbered 12, after V lost 6 bases and J lost 6 bases. CDR3 region: CASSSAVGTSGGREQYF. For the CDR3, the DNA is TGTGCCAGCAGTTCTGCGGTAGGGACTAGCGGGGGGCGCGAGCAGTACTTC.

The chain joins TRBV7-8 to TRBJ2-1, with 7 positions matching TRBD1. The germline V gene encodes CDR1 SGHVS and CDR2 FQNEAQ. V trimming: 5 bases; J trimming: 5 bases; junction bases outside the gene matches: 12. The CDR3 totals 16 residues. CDR3 amino acids: CASSVTGAPRDNEQFF. DNA of the CDR3: TGTGCCAGCAGCGTTACAGGGGCCCCAAGGGACAATGAGCAGTTCTTC. Using reference TRBV7-8 and TRBJ2-1 for the parts outside the CDR3, the full variable domain is GAGVSQSPRYKVAKRGQDVALRCDPISGHVSLFWYQQALGQGPEFLTYFQNEAQLDKSGLPSDRFFAERPEGSVSTLKIQRTQQEDSAVYLCASSVTGAPRDNEQFFGPGTRLTVL.

This clone was counted once. This chain connects TRBV30 to TRBJ2-7; no definite D call. The V gene lost 1 base and the J gene lost 3 bases, with 7 bases spanning the gap. The CDR3 contains 12 residues. Per germline, CDR1 GTSNPN and CDR2 SVGIG (reference sequence). The CDR3 DNA is TGTGCCTGGAGTGCCCTCAGCTACGAGCAGTACTTC. It yields the protein CAWSALSYEQYF.

The V gene is TRBV7-3, the J gene TRBJ2-7; 8 bases are a match to TRBD1. Losses at the gene ends were 2 bases for V and 5 bases for J; bases not matched to a gene: 8. Germline V gives CDR1 SGHTA, CDR2 FQGTGA. The CDR3 is made up of 15 amino acids. DNA for the CDR3: TGTGCCAGCAGCTTATGGCCAGGGGGCGCGGACGAGCAGTACTTC. This translates into CASSLWPGGADEQYF.

The gene calls are TRBV21-1 and TRBJ1-1. TRBV21-1 is a known pseudogene. The CDR3 extends over 15 amino acids. DNA of the CDR3: TGTGCCAGCAGCAAAGTAGAGGGGGAGGGGGCTGAAGCTTTCTTT. Translated, it gives CASSKVEGEGAEAFF.

The chain uses TRBV30 and TRBJ2-7; possibly TRBD1 for D (5 bases). Germline loops: CDR1 GTSNPN, CDR2 SVGIG (reference sequence). CDR3 length: 13 amino acids. V was trimmed by 2 bases and J by 8 bases, leaving 16 bases between them. The DNA of the CDR3 is TGTGCCTGGAGTTCCCGACAGTCTAACAAGCAGTACTTC. Protein sequence: CAWSSRQSNKQYF.

This clone was detected only once. In DNA, the CDR3 is TGTGCCAGCAGCCTATTTGTGGAATTTCGAGGCGGGCAAGAGACCCAGTACTTC. Protein: CASSLFVEFRGGQETQYF. The genes are TRBV11-2 and TRBJ2-5, with a weak D call TRBD2 (5 bases). Germline CDR1 SGHAT, CDR2 FQNNGV. CDR3 length: 18 amino acids. V dropped 5 bases and J dropped 2 bases, with 24 bases sitting between them.

This chain links TRBV7-8 with TRBJ1-3, with a tentative D call TRBD1 (6 bases). Trimming took 6 bases from V and 4 from J, leaving 13 bases between them. CDR1 is SGHVS and CDR2 is FQNEAQ in the germline V gene. The CDR3 contains 14 residues. The CDR3 protein is CASSLQGYGNTIYF. In DNA form, the CDR3 reads TGTGCCAGCAGTTTACAGGGATACGGAAACACCATATATTTT.

This chain links TRBV18 with TRBJ1-4; 7 bases are shared with TRBD1. Per germline, CDR1 KGHSH and CDR2 LQKENI. V lost 6 bases to trimming and J lost 0 bases; unmatched junction nucleotides: 4. This CDR3 is built from 15 residues. This chain's CDR3 is CASSYTGATNEKLFF. Written as DNA, the CDR3 is TGTGCCAGCTCTTATACAGGGGCAACTAATGAAAAACTGTTTTTT.

This rearrangement joins TRBV4-1 to TRBJ2-7; 7 positions agree with TRBD1. Per germline, CDR1 MGHRA and CDR2 YSYEKL. Losses at the gene ends were 4 bases for V and 2 bases for J; bases not matched to a gene: 8. The CDR3 loop spans 15 amino acids. CDR3 protein: CASSLGDSSAYEQYF. DNA for the CDR3: TGCGCCAGCAGCCTGGGGGACAGTTCGGCCTACGAGCAGTACTTC.

This rearrangement joins TRBV29-1 to TRBJ1-2, with 7 bases aligning to TRBD1. The germline V gene encodes CDR1 SQVTM and CDR2 ANQGSEA. CDR3 length: 14 residues. V trimming: 0 bases; J trimming: 4 bases; junction bases outside the gene matches: 5. CDR3 nucleotides: TGCAGCGTTGAAGATCACAGGGGCATCTATGGCTACACCTTC. The encoded protein is CSVEDHRGIYGYTF.

V is TRBV6-1 and J is TRBJ1-1; 10 bases are a match to TRBD1. The junction had 11 bases not matched to a gene; V was cut back by 8 bases and J by 11 bases. The CDR3 contains 13 residues. From germline, CDR1 is MNHNS and CDR2 SASEGT. The CDR3 region is CASLPGQGRGAFF. The CDR3 DNA follows: TGTGCCAGCCTACCGGGACAGGGGAGAGGTGCTTTCTTT.

This clone was seen once. V usage is TRBV4-3 and J usage is TRBJ2-3; D is perhaps TRBD1 (5 bases). The V end lost 0 bases, the J end lost 1 base, and 11 bases lay between the germline ends. The CDR3 totals 16 residues. The germline gives CDR1 LGHNA, CDR2 YSLEER. The CDR3 sequence: CASSQEYRQRTDTQYF. CDR3 in DNA: TGCGCCAGCAGCCAAGAATATCGACAGCGCACAGATACGCAGTATTTT.

The chain uses TRBV4-2 and TRBJ2-4; 7 bases align to TRBD1. The CDR3 contains 19 residues. Trimming took 0 bases from V and 1 from J; bases not matched to a gene: 12. Germline lookup yields CDR1 LGHNA and CDR2 YNFKEQ. The CDR3 coding sequence is TGTGCCAGCAGCCAAGACCTCCCCACAGGGGTCGGGGCCAAAAACATTCAGTACTTC. Its protein product is CASSQDLPTGVGAKNIQYF.